This TCR beta chain derives from a study of T cell repertoires in cytomegalovirus infection. This CDR3 comprises 16 residues. V was pared by 6 bases and J by 0 bases, with 8 bases of the junction left unmatched. Germline loops: CDR1 MNHNS, CDR2 SASEGT. From the reads, TCRdb called clonotypes with MiXCR, one entry per CDR3 protein. Of hundreds of thousands of distinct CDR3 sequences listed, about 40% are singletons. The receptor was isolated from a human donor in good health (CMV status not recorded). Some clones in this sample may be carry-over from other donors' samples. This rearrangement joins TRBV6-1 to TRBJ2-1, with 7 bases aligning to TRBD2. The sample consisted of PBMCs. The DNA of the CDR3 is TGTGCCAGCAGCCCCGACCTAGCGGTCTCCTACAATGAGCAGTTCTTC. It is translated as CASSPDLAVSYNEQFF.